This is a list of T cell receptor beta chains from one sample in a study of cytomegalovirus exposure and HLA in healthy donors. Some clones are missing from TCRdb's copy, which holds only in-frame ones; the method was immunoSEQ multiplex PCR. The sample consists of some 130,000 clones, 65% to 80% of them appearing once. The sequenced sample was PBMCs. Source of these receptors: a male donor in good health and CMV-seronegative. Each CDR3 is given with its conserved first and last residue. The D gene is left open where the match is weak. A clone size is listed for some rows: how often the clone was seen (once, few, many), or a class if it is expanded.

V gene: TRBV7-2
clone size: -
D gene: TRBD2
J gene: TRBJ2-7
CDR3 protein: CASRMGLAGSFYEQYF
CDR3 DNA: TGTGCCAGCAGGATGGGACTAGCGGGTTCGTTCTACGAGCAGTACTTC

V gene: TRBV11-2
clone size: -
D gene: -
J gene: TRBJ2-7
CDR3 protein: CASSSVTYEQYF
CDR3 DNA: TGTGCCAGCAGCTCAGTAACGTACGAGCAGTACTTC

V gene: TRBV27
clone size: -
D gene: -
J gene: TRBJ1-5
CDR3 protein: CASSFIGDKGSNQPQHF
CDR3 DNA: TGTGCCAGCAGTTTTATAGGGGACAAGGGTAGCAATCAGCCCCAGCATTTT

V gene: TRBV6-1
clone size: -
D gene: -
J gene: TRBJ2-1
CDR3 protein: CASSEALLVGGEQFF
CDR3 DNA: TGTGCCAGCAGTGAAGCGCTTCTTGTGGGAGGTGAGCAGTTCTTC

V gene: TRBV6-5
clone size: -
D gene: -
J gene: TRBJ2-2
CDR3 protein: CASSYTVNTGELFF
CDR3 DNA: TGTGCCAGCAGTTACACAGTGAACACCGGGGAGCTGTTTTTT

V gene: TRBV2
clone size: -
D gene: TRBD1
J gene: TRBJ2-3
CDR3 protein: CASTGGSTDTQYF
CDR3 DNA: TGTGCCAGCACAGGGGGTTCCACAGATACGCAGTATTTT

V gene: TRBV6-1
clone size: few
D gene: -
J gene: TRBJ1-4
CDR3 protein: CASILGGTNEKLFF
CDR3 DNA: TGTGCCAGCATACTCGGGGGTACTAATGAAAAACTGTTTTTT

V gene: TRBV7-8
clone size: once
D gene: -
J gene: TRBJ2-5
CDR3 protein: CASSPRQASREETQYF
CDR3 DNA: TGTGCCAGCAGCCCCCGACAGGCTAGTCGGGAAGAGACCCAGTACTTC

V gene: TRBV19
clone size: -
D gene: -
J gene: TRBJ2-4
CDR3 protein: CATRDLAKNIQYF
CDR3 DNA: TGTGCCACCAGAGACTTAGCCAAAAACATTCAGTACTTC

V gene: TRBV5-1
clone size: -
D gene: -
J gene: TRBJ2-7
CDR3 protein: CASSFRGLAQEQYF
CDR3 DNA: TGCGCCAGCAGCTTCCGGGGTCTAGCTCAGGAGCAGTACTTC

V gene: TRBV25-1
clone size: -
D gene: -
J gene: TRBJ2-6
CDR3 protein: CASSESFSGANGLTF
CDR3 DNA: TGTGCCAGCAGTGAATCCTTCTCTGGGGCCAACGGCCTGACTTTC

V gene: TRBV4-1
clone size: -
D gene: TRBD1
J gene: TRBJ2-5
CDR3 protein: CASSRLHQGAMETQYF
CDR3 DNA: TGCGCCAGCAGCCGCCTTCATCAGGGGGCTATGGAGACCCAGTACTTC

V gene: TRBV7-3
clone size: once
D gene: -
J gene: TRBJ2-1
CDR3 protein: CASSLSSGAPYEQFF
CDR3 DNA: TGTGCCAGCAGCTTATCATCGGGAGCGCCCTATGAGCAGTTCTTC

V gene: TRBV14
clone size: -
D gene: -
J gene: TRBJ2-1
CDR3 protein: CASSPPGSSYNEQFF
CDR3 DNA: TGTGCCAGCAGCCCCCCGGGGAGCTCCTACAATGAGCAGTTCTTC

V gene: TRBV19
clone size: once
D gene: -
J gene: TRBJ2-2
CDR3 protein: CASSISGDTGELFF
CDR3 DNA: TGTGCCAGTAGTATTTCAGGGGACACCGGGGAGCTGTTTTTT

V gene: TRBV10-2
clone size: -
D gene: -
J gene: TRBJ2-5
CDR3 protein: CASSESDWGTQYF
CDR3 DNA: TGCGCCAGCAGTGAGTCGGACTGGGGAACCCAGTACTTC

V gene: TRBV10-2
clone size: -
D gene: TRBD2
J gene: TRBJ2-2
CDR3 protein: CASMRLAAGELFF
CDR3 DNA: TGCGCCAGCATGAGACTAGCGGCCGGGGAGCTGTTTTTT

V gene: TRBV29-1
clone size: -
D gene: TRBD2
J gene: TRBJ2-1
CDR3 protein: CSGNLAGVEQFF
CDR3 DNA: TGCAGCGGGAACCTAGCGGGGGTTGAGCAGTTCTTC

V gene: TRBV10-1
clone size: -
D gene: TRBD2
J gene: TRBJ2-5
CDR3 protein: CASSESSLAGETQYF
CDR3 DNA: TGCGCCAGCAGTGAGTCAAGTTTAGCGGGGGAGACCCAGTACTTC

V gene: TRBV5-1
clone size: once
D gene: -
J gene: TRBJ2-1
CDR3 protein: CASSVRDINEQFF
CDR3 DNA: TGCGCCAGCAGCGTCCGGGACATCAATGAGCAGTTCTTC

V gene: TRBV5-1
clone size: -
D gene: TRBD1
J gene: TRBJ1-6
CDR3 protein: CASSLGGQKNSPLHF
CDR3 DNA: TGCGCCAGCAGCTTGGGGGGACAGAAAAATTCACCCCTCCACTTT

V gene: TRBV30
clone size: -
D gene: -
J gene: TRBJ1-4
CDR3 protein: CAWSPRWGPNEKLFF
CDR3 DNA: TGTGCCTGGAGTCCGAGATGGGGCCCTAATGAAAAACTGTTTTTT

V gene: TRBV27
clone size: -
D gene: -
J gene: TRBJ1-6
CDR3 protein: CASRLIGSSSYNSPLHF
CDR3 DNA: TGTGCCAGCAGACTTATTGGCTCTAGCTCCTATAATTCACCCCTCCACTTT

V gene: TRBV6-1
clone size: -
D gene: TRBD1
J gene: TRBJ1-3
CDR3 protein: CASRRQGKGNTIYF
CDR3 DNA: TGTGCCAGCAGACGACAGGGCAAGGGAAACACCATATATTTT

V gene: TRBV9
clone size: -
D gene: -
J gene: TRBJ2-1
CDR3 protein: CASSGYSRSSNEQFF
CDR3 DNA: TGTGCCAGCAGCGGATACTCTAGAAGCTCCAATGAGCAGTTCTTC

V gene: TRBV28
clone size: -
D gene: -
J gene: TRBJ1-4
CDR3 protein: CASSLSSGNEKLFF
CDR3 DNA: TGTGCCAGCAGTTTAAGTTCCGGTAATGAAAAACTGTTTTTT

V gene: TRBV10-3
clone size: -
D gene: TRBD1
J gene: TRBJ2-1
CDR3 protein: CAISEKTGESGNEQFF
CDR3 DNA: TGTGCCATCAGTGAAAAGACAGGGGAGTCGGGGAATGAGCAGTTCTTC

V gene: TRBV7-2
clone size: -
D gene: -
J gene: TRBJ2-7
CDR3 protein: CASSLEAGANYEQYF
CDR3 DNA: TGTGCCAGCAGCTTAGAGGCGGGGGCCAACTACGAGCAGTACTTC

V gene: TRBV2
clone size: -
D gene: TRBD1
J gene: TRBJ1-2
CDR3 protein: CASSIPGTANYGYTF
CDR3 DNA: TGTGCCAGCAGCATCCCAGGGACAGCTAACTATGGCTACACCTTC

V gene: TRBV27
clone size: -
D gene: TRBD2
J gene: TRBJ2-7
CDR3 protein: CASSTLAGGAYEQYF
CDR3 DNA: TGTGCCAGCAGTACACTAGCGGGAGGCGCCTACGAGCAGTACTTC

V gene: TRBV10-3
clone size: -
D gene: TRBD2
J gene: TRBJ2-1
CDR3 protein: CATSTSGRPYNEQFF
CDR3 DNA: TGTGCCACCTCGACTAGCGGGAGGCCGTACAATGAGCAGTTCTTC

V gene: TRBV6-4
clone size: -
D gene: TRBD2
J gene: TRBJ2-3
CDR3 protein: CASSATSEGTDTQYF
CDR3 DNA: TGTGCCAGCAGTGCCACTAGCGAAGGCACAGATACGCAGTATTTT

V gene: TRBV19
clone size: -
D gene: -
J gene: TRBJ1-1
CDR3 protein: CASSPYDGGRMVAFF
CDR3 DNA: TGTGCCAGTAGTCCCTACGACGGGGGGCGTATGGTTGCTTTCTTT

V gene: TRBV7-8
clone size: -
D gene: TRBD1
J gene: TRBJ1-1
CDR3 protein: CASSPKGDREAFF
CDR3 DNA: TGTGCCAGCAGCCCCAAGGGGGACAGAGAAGCTTTCTTT

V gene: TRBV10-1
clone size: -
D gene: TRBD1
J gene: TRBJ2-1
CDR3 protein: CASSESGRGMYNEQFF
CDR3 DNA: TGCGCCAGCAGTGAGTCTGGCAGGGGGATGTACAATGAGCAGTTCTTC

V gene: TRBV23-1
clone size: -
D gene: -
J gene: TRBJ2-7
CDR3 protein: CASSQPRGAWPGDYEQYF
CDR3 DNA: TGCGCCAGCAGTCAACCCCGGGGCGCGTGGCCAGGGGATTACGAGCAGTACTTC

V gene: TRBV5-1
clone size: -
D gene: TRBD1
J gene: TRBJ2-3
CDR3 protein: CASSFQGATDTQYF
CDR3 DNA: TGCGCCAGCAGCTTCCAGGGGGCCACAGATACGCAGTATTTT

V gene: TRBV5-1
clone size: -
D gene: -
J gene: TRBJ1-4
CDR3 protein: CASRADSPNEKLFF
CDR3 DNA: TGCGCCAGCAGGGCGGACAGCCCTAATGAAAAACTGTTTTTT

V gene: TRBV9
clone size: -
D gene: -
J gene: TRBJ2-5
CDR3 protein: CASSPFSDQETQYF
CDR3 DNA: TGTGCCAGCAGCCCATTTAGCGACCAAGAGACCCAGTACTTC

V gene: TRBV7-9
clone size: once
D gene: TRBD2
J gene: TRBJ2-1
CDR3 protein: CASSVPGLAAYNEQFF
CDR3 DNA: TGTGCCAGCAGCGTGCCGGGACTAGCGGCCTACAATGAGCAGTTCTTC

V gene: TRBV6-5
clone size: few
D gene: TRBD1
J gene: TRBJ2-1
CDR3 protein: CASSYLSGTGGGEQFF
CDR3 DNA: TGTGCCAGCAGTTACTTGTCCGGGACAGGGGGCGGTGAGCAGTTCTTC

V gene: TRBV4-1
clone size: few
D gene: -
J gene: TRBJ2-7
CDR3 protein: CASSQAAAPTEQYF
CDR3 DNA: TGCGCCAGCAGCCAAGCAGCGGCTCCTACCGAGCAGTACTTC

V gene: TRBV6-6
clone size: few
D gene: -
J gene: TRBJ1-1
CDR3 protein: CASTLDSKNTEAFF
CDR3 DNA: TGTGCCAGCACCTTAGACAGCAAGAACACTGAAGCTTTCTTT

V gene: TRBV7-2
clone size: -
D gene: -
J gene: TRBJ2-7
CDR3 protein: CASSQTWGGTHYEQYF
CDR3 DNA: TGTGCCAGCAGTCAGACCTGGGGCGGGACTCACTACGAGCAGTACTTC

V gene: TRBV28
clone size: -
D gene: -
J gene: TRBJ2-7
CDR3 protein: CATTGLEQYF
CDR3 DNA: TGTGCCACCACAGGGCTCGAGCAGTACTTC

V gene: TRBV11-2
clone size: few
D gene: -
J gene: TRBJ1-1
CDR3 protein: CASSLDRDTEAFF
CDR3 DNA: TGTGCCAGCAGCTTAGACAGGGACACTGAAGCTTTCTTT

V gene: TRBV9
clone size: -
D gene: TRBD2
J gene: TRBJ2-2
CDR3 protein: CASSPPSGGGTGELFF
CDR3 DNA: TGTGCCAGCAGCCCTCCTAGCGGGGGGGGTACCGGGGAGCTGTTTTTT

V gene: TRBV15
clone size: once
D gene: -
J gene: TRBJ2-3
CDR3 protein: CATSSNRGQQVTDTQYF
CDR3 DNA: TGTGCCACCAGCAGTAACCGAGGGCAACAAGTCACAGATACGCAGTATTTT

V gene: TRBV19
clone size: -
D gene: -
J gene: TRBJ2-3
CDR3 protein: CATSTGGSSTDTQYF
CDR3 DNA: TGTGCCACCTCGACCGGGGGTTCTAGCACAGATACGCAGTATTTT

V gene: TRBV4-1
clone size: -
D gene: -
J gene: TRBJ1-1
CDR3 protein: CASSQVVGRNTEAFF
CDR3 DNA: TGCGCCAGCAGCCAAGTGGTGGGGCGGAACACTGAAGCTTTCTTT

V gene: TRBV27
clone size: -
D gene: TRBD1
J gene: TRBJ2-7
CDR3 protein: CASSSQGLDYEQYF
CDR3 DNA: TGTGCCAGCAGTTCACAGGGGTTGGACTACGAGCAGTACTTC

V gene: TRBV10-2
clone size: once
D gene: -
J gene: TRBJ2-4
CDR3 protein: CASSDANQNIQYF
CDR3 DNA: TGCGCCAGCAGTGATGCGAACCAAAACATTCAGTACTTC

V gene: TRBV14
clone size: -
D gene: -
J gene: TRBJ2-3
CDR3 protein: CASRGSSGVKDTQYF
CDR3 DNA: TGTGCCAGCAGGGGGTCCTCCGGGGTTAAGGATACGCAGTATTTT

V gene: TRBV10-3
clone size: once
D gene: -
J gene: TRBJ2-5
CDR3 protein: CAISESGREPETQYF
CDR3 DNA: TGTGCCATCAGTGAGTCTGGCCGGGAGCCGGAGACCCAGTACTTC

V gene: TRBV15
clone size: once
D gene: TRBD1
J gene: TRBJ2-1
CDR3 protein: CATSKPGTALDEQFF
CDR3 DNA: TGTGCCACCAGCAAACCCGGGACAGCCCTCGATGAGCAGTTCTTC

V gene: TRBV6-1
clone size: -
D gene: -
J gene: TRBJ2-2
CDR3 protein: CASISEFYTGELFF
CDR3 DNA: TGTGCCAGCATCAGCGAATTTTACACCGGGGAGCTGTTTTTT

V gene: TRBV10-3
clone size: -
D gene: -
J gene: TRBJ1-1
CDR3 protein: CAISVRVYGTEAFF
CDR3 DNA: TGTGCCATCAGTGTAAGAGTCTATGGCACTGAAGCTTTCTTT

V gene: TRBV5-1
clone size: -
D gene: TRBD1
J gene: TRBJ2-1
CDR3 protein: CASSTIGTDYNEQFF
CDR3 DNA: TGCGCCAGCAGCACCATAGGGACAGACTACAATGAGCAGTTCTTC

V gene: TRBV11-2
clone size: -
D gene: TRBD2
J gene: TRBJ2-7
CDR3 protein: CASSFELAGLGQYF
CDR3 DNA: TGTGCCAGCAGCTTTGAACTAGCGGGGCTAGGGCAGTACTTC

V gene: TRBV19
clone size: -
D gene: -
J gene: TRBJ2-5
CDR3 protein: CASSRRGEETQYF
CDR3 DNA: TGTGCCAGTTCACGCCGGGGTGAAGAGACCCAGTACTTC